The rows below give T cell receptor beta chains drawn from one sample of a study of chemoradiotherapy in HPV16-positive cancers. Profiled with immunoSEQ multiplex PCR; TCRdb holds only in-frame clones, not every one. The sample includes roughly 14,000 clones, around 74% of them seen just once. The biological material was taken from a patient who underwent chemoradiotherapy. The receptors shown here come from a human donor with HPV-associated anogenital cancer. Both conserved end residues are part of each CDR3. The size field is filled for only some rows; it gives once, few, many or a size class.

J	size	V	CDR3
TRBJ1-6	.	TRBV5-1	CASSLTGGWGSPLHF
TRBJ1-5	.	TRBV6-4	CASSVSLYQPQHF
TRBJ2-4	.	TRBV19	CASSIGSPGGNTKNIQYF
TRBJ2-2	.	TRBV27	CASSSPGLAASKTGELFF
TRBJ2-7	.	TRBV7-2	CASSLDTGSYEQYF
TRBJ1-2	.	TRBV4-1	CASSQDGRGQGYGYTF
TRBJ2-7	once	TRBV5-1	CASSLGDYEQYF
TRBJ2-7	.	TRBV6-5	CASSSTYEQYF
TRBJ1-1	few	TRBV4-1	CASSQPDMGFLNTEAFF
TRBJ1-1	.	TRBV29-1	CSVVWGNTEAFF
TRBJ1-2	.	TRBV11-2	CASSHPGGHGYTF
TRBJ2-1	few	TRBV7-3	CASSPDMGNEQFF
TRBJ2-5	.	TRBV30	CAWRAQPGETQYF
TRBJ1-2	.	TRBV18	CASSPPTVYGYTF
TRBJ2-6	.	TRBV7-2	CASSLGSNSGANVLTF
TRBJ2-3	.	TRBV5-6	CASSSRTSGGASDTDTQYF
TRBJ1-2	few	TRBV20-1	CSAFSNYGYTF
TRBJ1-3	.	TRBV5-6	CASSLFRDWGNTIYF
TRBJ1-5	once	TRBV19	CASSIGAGVRNQPQHF
TRBJ2-3	few	TRBV18	CASSPPRGRTDTQYF
TRBJ1-2	.	TRBV11-2	CASRPPGEEGYTF
TRBJ1-5	few	TRBV6-6	CASSYSVGRVNQPQHF